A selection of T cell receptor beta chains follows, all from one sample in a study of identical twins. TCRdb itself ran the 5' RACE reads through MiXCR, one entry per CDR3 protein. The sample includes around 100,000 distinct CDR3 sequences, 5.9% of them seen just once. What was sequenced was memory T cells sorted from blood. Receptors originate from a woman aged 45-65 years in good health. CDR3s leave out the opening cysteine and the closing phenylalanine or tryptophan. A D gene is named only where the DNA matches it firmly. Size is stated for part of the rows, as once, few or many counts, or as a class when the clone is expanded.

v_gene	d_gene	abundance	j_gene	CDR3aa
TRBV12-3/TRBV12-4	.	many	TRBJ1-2	ASSATAYGYT
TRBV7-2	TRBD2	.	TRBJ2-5	ASLLGGRRGETQY
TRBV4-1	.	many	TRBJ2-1	ASSQRLGWNEQF
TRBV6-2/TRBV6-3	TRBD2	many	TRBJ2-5	ASRLAGGAEETQY
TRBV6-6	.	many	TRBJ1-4	ASSPAGTFNEKLF
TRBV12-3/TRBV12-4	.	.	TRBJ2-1	ASSYRNEQF
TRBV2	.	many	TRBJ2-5	ASRVELQETQY
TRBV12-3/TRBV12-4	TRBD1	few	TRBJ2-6	ASSGSGTGFTSGANVLT
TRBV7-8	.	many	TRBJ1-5	ASSSITRGGIGSNQPQH
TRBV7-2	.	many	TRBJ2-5	ASAQDRKETQY
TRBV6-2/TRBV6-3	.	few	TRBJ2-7	ASKGASSYEQY
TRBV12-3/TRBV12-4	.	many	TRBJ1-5	ASKLTAGGNQPQH
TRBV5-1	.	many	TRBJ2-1	ASTTDSGSYNEQF
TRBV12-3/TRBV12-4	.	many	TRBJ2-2	ASSLPALHTGELF
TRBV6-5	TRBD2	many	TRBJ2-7	ASSRAGTSPYEQY
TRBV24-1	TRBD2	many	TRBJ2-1	ATGRLAGGPRRDDEQF
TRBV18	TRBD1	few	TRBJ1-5	ASSLLQGAQPQH
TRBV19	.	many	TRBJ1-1	ASSFGGETAF
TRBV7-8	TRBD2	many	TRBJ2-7	ASSHSGRDEQY
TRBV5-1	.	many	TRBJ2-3	ASSLARVGTDTQY
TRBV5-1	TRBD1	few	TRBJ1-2	ASSLDLTGGDST
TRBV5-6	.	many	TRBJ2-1	ASSYRSDEQF
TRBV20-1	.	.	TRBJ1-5	SYGTDRNQPQH
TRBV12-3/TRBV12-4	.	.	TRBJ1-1	ASSLAVQPTEAF
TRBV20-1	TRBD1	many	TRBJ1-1	SAMDRAGTEAF
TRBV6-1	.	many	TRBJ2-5	ASSEQLSKETQY
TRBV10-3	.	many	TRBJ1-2	AISESTANYGYT
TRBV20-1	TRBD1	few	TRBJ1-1	SARRTGEAF
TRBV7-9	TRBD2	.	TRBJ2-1	ASSPKGGRAVGDQF
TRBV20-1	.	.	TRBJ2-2	SALLLQNTGELF
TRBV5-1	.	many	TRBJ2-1	ASSQSGEQF
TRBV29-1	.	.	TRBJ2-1	SGALQADYNEQF
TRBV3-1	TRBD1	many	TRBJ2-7	ASSLRPPQQGAEQY
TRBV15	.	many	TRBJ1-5	ATSSQRTDQPQH
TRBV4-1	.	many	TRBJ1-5	ASSQVYEVNQPQH
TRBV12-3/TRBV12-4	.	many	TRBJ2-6	ASSSDTLSGANVLT
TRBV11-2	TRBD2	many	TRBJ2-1	ASSLLTSGSENEQF
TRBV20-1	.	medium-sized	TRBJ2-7	SARGPLNDYEQY
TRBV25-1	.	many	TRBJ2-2	ASSERNTGELF
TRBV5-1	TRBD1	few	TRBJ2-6	ASSKTMTGGASGANVLT
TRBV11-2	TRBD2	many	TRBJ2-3	ASSLEGRAGTDTQY